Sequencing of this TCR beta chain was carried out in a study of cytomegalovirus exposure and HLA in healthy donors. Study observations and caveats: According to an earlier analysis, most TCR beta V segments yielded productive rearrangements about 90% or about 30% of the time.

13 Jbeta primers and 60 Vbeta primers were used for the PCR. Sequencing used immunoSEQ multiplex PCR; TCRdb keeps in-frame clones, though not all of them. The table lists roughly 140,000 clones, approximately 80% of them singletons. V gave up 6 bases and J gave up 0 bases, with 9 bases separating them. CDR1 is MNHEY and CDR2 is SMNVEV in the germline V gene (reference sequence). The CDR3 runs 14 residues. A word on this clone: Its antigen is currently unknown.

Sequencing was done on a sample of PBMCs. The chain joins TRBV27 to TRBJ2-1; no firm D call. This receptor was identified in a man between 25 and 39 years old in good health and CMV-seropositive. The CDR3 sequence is CASRVAISYNEQFF. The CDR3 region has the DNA TGTGCCAGCAGAGTAGCCATCTCCTACAATGAGCAGTTCTTC.